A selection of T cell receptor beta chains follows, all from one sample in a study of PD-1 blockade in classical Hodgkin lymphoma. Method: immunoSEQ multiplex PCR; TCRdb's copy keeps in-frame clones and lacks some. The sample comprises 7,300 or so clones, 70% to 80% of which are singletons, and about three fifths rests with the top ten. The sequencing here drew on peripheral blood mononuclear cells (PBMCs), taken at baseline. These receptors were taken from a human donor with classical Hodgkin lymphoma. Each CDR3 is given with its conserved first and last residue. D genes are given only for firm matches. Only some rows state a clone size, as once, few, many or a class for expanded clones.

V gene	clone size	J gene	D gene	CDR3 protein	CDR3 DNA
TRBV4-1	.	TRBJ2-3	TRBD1	CASSQDDRGFVSQYF	TGCGCCAGCAGCCAAGATGACAGGGGGTTCGTGTCGCAGTATTTT
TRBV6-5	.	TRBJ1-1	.	CASSQGRTNTEAFF	TGTGCCAGCAGTCAGGGAAGAACGAACACTGAAGCTTTCTTT
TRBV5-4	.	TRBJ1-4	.	CASSSQGYEKLFF	TGTGCCAGCAGCAGCCAGGGGTACGAAAAACTGTTTTTT
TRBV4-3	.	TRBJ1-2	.	CASSQLPGGRANYGYTF	TGCGCCAGCAGCCAACTCCCCGGCGGGCGAGCTAACTATGGCTACACCTTC
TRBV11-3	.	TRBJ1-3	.	CASSHTSNTIYF	TGTGCCAGCAGCCATACTAGTAACACCATATATTTT
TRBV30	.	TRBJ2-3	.	CAWSVAASSTDTQYF	TGTGCCTGGAGTGTTGCGGCTTCTAGCACAGATACGCAGTATTTT
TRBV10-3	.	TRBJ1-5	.	CAISGAGNQPQHF	TGTGCCATCAGTGGGGCAGGCAATCAGCCCCAGCATTTT
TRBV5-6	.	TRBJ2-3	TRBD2	CASSRLAGEVGRADTQYF	TGTGCCAGCAGCCGACTAGCGGGAGAGGTCGGGCGCGCAGATACGCAGTATTTT
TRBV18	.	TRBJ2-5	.	CASSPPGLPETQYF	TGTGCCAGCTCACCACCAGGCCTCCCAGAGACCCAGTACTTC
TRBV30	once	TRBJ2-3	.	CAWSVGVTQYF	TGTGCCTGGAGTGTAGGGGTTACGCAGTATTTT
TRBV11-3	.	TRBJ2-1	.	CASSWGRPWGGDSNNEQFF	TGTGCCAGCAGCTGGGGACGGCCCTGGGGCGGGGACTCTAACAATGAGCAGTTCTTC
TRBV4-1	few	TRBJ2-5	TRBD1	CASSQDYPAGGEEGTQYF	TGCGCCAGCAGCCAAGACTACCCCGCAGGGGGCGAGGAGGGGACCCAGTACTTC
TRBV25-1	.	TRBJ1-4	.	CASSESSGVSEKLFF	TGTGCCAGCAGTGAATCCTCTGGGGTTAGCGAAAAACTGTTTTTT
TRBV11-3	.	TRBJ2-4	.	CASSLGKIGAKNIQYF	TGTGCCAGCAGCTTAGGCAAGATCGGAGCCAAAAACATTCAGTACTTC
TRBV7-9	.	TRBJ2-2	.	CASSLYQGKELFF	TGTGCCAGCAGCTTATACCAGGGGAAGGAGCTGTTTTTT
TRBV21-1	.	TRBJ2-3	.	CASSKGILLAGGLDTQYF	TGTGCCAGCAGCAAAGGGATCTTACTAGCGGGAGGGTTAGATACGCAGTATTTT
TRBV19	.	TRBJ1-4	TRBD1	CASSIPTGGNEKLFF	TGTGCCAGTAGTATCCCGACAGGGGGAAATGAAAAACTGTTTTTT
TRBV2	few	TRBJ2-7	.	CASSAESIVDEQYF	TGTGCCAGCAGTGCCGAGTCAATAGTAGACGAGCAGTACTTC
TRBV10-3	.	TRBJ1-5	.	CASGWDSNQPQHF	TGTGCCAGCGGGTGGGATAGCAATCAGCCCCAGCATTTT
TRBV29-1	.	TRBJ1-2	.	CSVDDDKAYGYTF	TGCAGCGTTGACGACGACAAAGCCTATGGCTACACCTTC
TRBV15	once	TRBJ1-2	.	CATSAFKGVKDGYTF	TGTGCCACCAGCGCCTTCAAGGGGGTAAAGGATGGCTACACCTTC
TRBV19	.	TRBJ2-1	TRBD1	CASSARDRGYNEQFF	TGTGCCAGTAGTGCCCGGGACAGGGGGTACAATGAGCAGTTCTTC
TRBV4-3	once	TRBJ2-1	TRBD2	CASSQPGLGVNEQFF	TGCGCCAGCAGCCAACCGGGACTAGGTGTAAATGAGCAGTTCTTC